The T cell receptor (beta chain) described here comes from a study of post-analysis software for immune sequencing data. The overall study: Relapsing-remitting, secondary progressive and progressive-relapsing forms made up the multiple sclerosis disease courses. Whole-study findings and limits: Compared with controls, patients had more of 4 to 6 TRBV segments, including TRBV5-6, TRBV5-1 and TRBV20-1. Strong co-clustering by F measure was evident for samples that had been prepared in the same batch.

Germline V gives CDR1 SGHVS, CDR2 FNYEAQ. This CDR3 has 16 amino acids. Trimming took 3 bases from V and 1 from J; bases not matched to a gene: 3. Each TCR beta cDNA library carried unique molecular identifiers. TCRdb ran MiXCR on the PCR reads and lists one entry per CDR3 protein. The sample shows hundreds of thousands of distinct CDR3 sequences, around 27% of them seen only once. Details on this clonotype: The antigen is not known.

The source of this sequence is a girl under 18 with multiple sclerosis. V usage is TRBV7-6 and J usage is TRBJ2-2, with TRBD2 identical over 9 bases. Sequencing was done on a sample of blood. The CDR3 reads CASSLGSGGNTGELFF. For the CDR3, the DNA is TGTGCCAGCAGCTTGGGTAGCGGGGGGAACACCGGGGAGCTGTTTTTT.